This T cell receptor (beta chain) is from a study of CXCR3-negative and CXCR3-positive naive CD8 T cells. In the study overall: Every library held about 1.5 +/- 0.3 million TRB reads, and the total came to around 150 million. Study observations and caveats: The study found comparably high diversity in both naive subsets and much lower diversity in memory CD8+ cells. Surface CD5 was comparable between naive subsets; TCR strength was inferred from TRB CDR3 properties.

Researchers sorted approximately 290,000 cells of each CD8+ T cell subset in triplicate. In preparing the TRB cDNA libraries, 5' RACE with UMI labels was used. TCRdb reprocessed the 5' RACE reads and keeps a single row for each CDR3 protein, giving no DNA. The sample table sets out thousands of distinct CDR3 sequences. About this clonotype itself: Its specificity is not known.

The CDR3 runs to 11 residues. CDR1 SQVTM and CDR2 ANQGSEA come from the germline V gene. This receptor was obtained from a human donor in good health. Some clones in this sample may be carry-over from other donors' samples. Sequencing used naive CXCR3- CD8+ T cells from blood. The subset was: CD45RO-CCR7+CD27+CD95- naive CD8+ T cells lacking CXCR3 (TNR3-). The chain combines TRBV29-1 with TRBJ1-5. The chain's CDR3 is CSVPSNQPQHF. Full variable domain (outside the CDR3, taken from reference TRBV29-1 and TRBJ1-5): SAVISQKPSRDICQRGTSLTIQCQVDSQVTMMFWYRQQPGQSLTLIATANQGSEATYESGFVIDKFPISRPNLTFSTLTVSNMSPEDSSIYLCSVPSNQPQHFGDGTRLSIL.